The subject of this entry is one T cell receptor (beta chain). The data belong to a study of blood T cell repertoires in COVID-19. In the study overall: The analysed material was cDNA or gDNA that came from T cells, B-cell-depleted T cells, or PBMCs.

Germline V lookup: CDR1 SQVTM, CDR2 ANQGSEA. The CDR3 consists of 14 residues. V lost 7 bases and J lost 0; bases outside the gene matches: 5. Sequencing was performed with immunoSEQ multiplex PCR; in TCRdb, only in-frame clones are kept and a portion is missing. The table lists about 62,000 clones, around 80% of them singletons. This receptor was identified in a human donor in a cohort sampled during active COVID-19. The material sequenced was peripheral blood. The chain is built from TRBV29-1 and TRBJ2-1, with 8 bases aligning to TRBD1. CDR3 bases: TGCAGCGCCCGGACAGGGAGCTCCTACAATGAGCAGTTCTTC. Translation gives CSARTGSSYNEQFF.